Following are 17 T cell receptor beta chains from one sample sequenced in a study of cytomegalovirus exposure and HLA in healthy donors (dated by TCRdb to about 2017). Library generation was performed with the immunoSEQ multiplex PCR assay. The multiplex PCR relied on a mix of 60 forward primers for TCR Vbeta segments and 13 reverse primers for TCR Jbeta segments. In TCRdb, the immuneACCESS table is reduced to in-frame sequences with V and J assigned. These tables do not hold every clone; where another copy was compared, an unresolved V gene accounts for under half, and the others remain unexplained. The sample yields 150,000 to 200,000 clones; more than 60% were counted once. Just under 5% of the sample lies in the top ten. Source material: PBMCs. The source is a male donor in good health and CMV-seronegative.

The V call is TRBV15, the J call TRBJ1-1; D unresolved. Germline assignment: CDR1 LNHNV and CDR2 YYDKDF (reference sequence). The CDR3 has 13 residues. V shed 1 base and J shed 3 bases, with 6 bases lying between them. CDR3 residues: CATSRGRDTEAFF. In DNA, the CDR3 is TGTGCCACCAGCAGAGGGCGGGACACTGAAGCTTTCTTT.

In DNA form, the CDR3 reads TGCGCCAGCAGCCAAGGGGGGGGAAACATTCAGTACTTC. This codes for CASSQGGGNIQYF. The chain uses TRBV4-3 and TRBJ2-4; TRBD2 matches 7 bases. The junction had 0 bases not matched to a gene; V was cut back by 1 base and J by 6 bases. Per germline, CDR1 LGHNA and CDR2 YSLEER. CDR3 size: 13 residues.

This clone appeared a few times. The junction differs from germline at one of its ends, possibly a read error. The chain recombines TRBV4-2 with TRBJ1-2, with D possibly being TRBD1 (5 bases). Per germline, CDR1 LGHNA and CDR2 YNFKEQ. The length of the CDR3 is 13 residues. The CDR3 DNA follows: TGTGCCAGCAGCGAAGAACGCAGGGATGGCTACACCTTC. It specifies CASSEERRDGYTF.

This clone was detected once. The chain couples TRBV7-9 to TRBJ2-5; no firm D call. The germline CDR1 and CDR2 sequences are SEHNR and FQNEAQ (reference sequence). V lost 1 base and J lost 13, with 13 bases in between. The CDR3 length is 12 residues. For the CDR3, the DNA is TGTGCCAGCAGCTTAGATCTAGGAACACGGTACTTC. Its protein product is CASSLDLGTRYF.

The chain links TRBV19 to TRBJ1-1; D perhaps matches TRBD1 (5 bases). This CDR3 region has 12 residues. The germline V and J ends were trimmed by 3 bases and 11 bases, with 13 bases remaining between them. The germline V gene encodes CDR1 LNHDA and CDR2 SQIVND (reference sequence). CDR3 residues: CASSIGGMSAFF. In DNA form, the CDR3 reads TGTGCCAGTAGTATCGGGGGAATGTCGGCTTTCTTT.

The V call is TRBV4-3, the J call TRBJ2-7; TRBD2 aligns across 7 bases. The germline gives CDR1 LGHNA, CDR2 YSLEER. This CDR3 spans 15 amino acids. Trimming cost V 0 bases and J 5 bases; bases outside gene matches: 7. The CDR3 sequence is CASSQDREGRDEQYF. CDR3 in DNA: TGCGCCAGCAGCCAAGATCGAGAGGGGAGGGACGAGCAGTACTTC.

The V call is TRBV18, the J call TRBJ2-7, with 12 bases identical to TRBD1. V lost 3 bases and J lost 4; bases outside the gene matches: 4. The CDR3 runs 15 residues. CDR1 KGHSH and CDR2 LQKENI come from the germline V gene. The CDR3 region has the DNA TGTGCCAGCTCACCCGGGACAGGGGGCGGATACGAGCAGTACTTC. Its protein is CASSPGTGGGYEQYF.

The chain uses TRBV28 and TRBJ1-2, with a weak D call TRBD1 (5 bases). V was cut by 2 bases and J by 7 bases, with 14 bases left in between. Germline V gene sequence: CDR1 MDHEN, CDR2 SYDVKM. There are 14 residues in the CDR3. The CDR3 sequence is CASSLGAGRGGYTF. CDR3 nucleotides: TGTGCCAGCAGTTTAGGTGCAGGGAGGGGTGGCTACACCTTC.

The chain links TRBV7-3 to TRBJ2-5; a possible D gene is TRBD2 (6 bases). The CDR3 totals 13 residues. The V gene's germline CDR1 is SGHTA and CDR2 FQGTGA. V was cut by 3 bases and J by 5 bases, with 10 bases left in between. CDR3: CASSLGEAETQYF. The DNA of the CDR3 is TGTGCCAGCAGCTTGGGGGAGGCGGAGACCCAGTACTTC.

The V and J genes are TRBV5-8 and TRBJ2-2; TRBD2 matches at 9 bases. This CDR3 is built from 17 residues. Per the germline V gene, CDR1 is SGHTS and CDR2 is YDEGEE. V lost 1 base and J lost 1; bases outside the gene matches: 5. Here the CDR3 reads CASSLRRLAVNTGELFF. CDR3 in DNA: TGTGCCAGCAGCTTGCGGCGACTAGCGGTGAACACCGGGGAGCTGTTTTTT.

This clone occurred once. The chain recombines TRBV18 with TRBJ2-2; 7 positions agree with TRBD1. V gave up 6 bases and J gave up 5 bases; unmatched junction bases: 6. The CDR3 sequence is 14 residues long. Germline assignment: CDR1 KGHSH and CDR2 LQKENI. The CDR3 region has the DNA TGTGCCAGCTCTCGACAGGGTGCAACCGGGGAGCTGTTTTTT. Residues: CASSRQGATGELFF.

Only a few counts were recorded for this clone. The chain joins TRBV7-9 to TRBJ1-1; unclear D gene. Germline CDR1 and CDR2: SEHNR and FQNEAQ (reference sequence). The CDR3 totals 12 residues. The V end was cut by 6 bases, the J end by 4 bases, with 9 bases between. The CDR3 region has the DNA TGTGCCAGCAGTTTTGGTAGCACTGAAGCTTTCTTT. Translated, it gives CASSFGSTEAFF.

The rearrangement joins TRBV19 to TRBJ2-7; 10 bases line up with TRBD2. With V trimmed by 10 bases and J by 7 bases, 13 bases remained unmatched. The CDR3 loop spans 14 amino acids. CDR1 LNHDA and CDR2 SQIVND come from the germline V gene (reference sequence). The CDR3 sequence is CATQGGTSVREQYF. The CDR3 DNA is TGTGCCACCCAAGGGGGGACTAGCGTTAGGGAGCAGTACTTC.

Only a few counts were recorded for this clone. The V and J genes are TRBV28 and TRBJ1-5; D uncertain. Between the trimmed V and J ends, which lost 6 bases and 3 bases, there was a span of 12 bases. The CDR3 is 14 amino acids. Looked up from germline, CDR1 is MDHEN and CDR2 is SYDVKM. For the CDR3, the DNA is TGTGCCAGCAGACCTGTCAGTTTCAATCAGCCCCAGCATTTT. This encodes CASRPVSFNQPQHF.

The chain employs TRBV14 and TRBJ2-5; tentative D call: TRBD1 (5 bases). Per germline, CDR1 SGHDN and CDR2 FVKESK. V lost 1 base and J lost 2, with 11 bases in between. The CDR3 consists of 15 residues. This CDR3 reads CASSQGYRHQETQYF. CDR3 nucleotides: TGTGCCAGCAGCCAAGGATACAGGCATCAAGAGACCCAGTACTTC.

CDR3: CASSALQGVEAFF. In DNA, the CDR3 is TGTGCCAGCAGCGCCCTACAGGGAGTTGAAGCTTTCTTT. J is TRBJ1-1 and V is TRBV7-3, with a tentative D call TRBD1 (6 bases). Germline V gene lookup returns CDR1 SGHTA and CDR2 FQGTGA. This CDR3 region has 13 residues. Trimming shortened V by 5 bases and J by 7 bases, and 14 bases separated the two germline ends.

The chain has TRBV5-1 and TRBJ2-7; the match to TRBD1 covers 9 bases. This CDR3 contains 14 residues. The J segment lost 6 bases and the V segment lost 3 bases, leaving 7 bases of the junction unmatched. CDR1 and CDR2 from the germline V gene are SGHRS and YFSETQ. In DNA, the CDR3 is TGCGCCAGCAGCTGGACAGGGGAGAGACCCGAGCAGTACTTC. Translation: CASSWTGERPEQYF.